The T cell receptor (beta chain) under discussion was sequenced for a study of cytomegalovirus exposure and HLA in healthy donors. PCR amplification relied on 60 Vbeta primers (plus 13 Jbeta primers). Profiling relied on immunoSEQ multiplex PCR, and the TCRdb table lists in-frame clones only, not all of them. The repertoire has some 150,000 clones, about 80% of them found once; the top ten carry 1.3%. Per the germline V gene, CDR1 is MDHEN and CDR2 is SYDVKM. Trimming at V came to 3 bases and at J to 4 bases, leaving 8 bases not matched to a gene. The CDR3 sequence is 16 residues long. Input material: PBMCs. The TCR was taken from a woman between 45 and 65 years old in good health and CMV-seronegative. This chain connects TRBV28 to TRBJ1-2; the match to TRBD1 covers 10 bases. The CDR3 is CASSLRTGGSRYGYTF. CDR3 coding DNA: TGTGCCAGCAGTTTGAGGACAGGGGGGTCACGCTATGGCTACACCTTC.